This record covers a single T cell receptor beta chain. This CDR3 region has 17 residues. The germline V and J ends were trimmed by 5 bases and 4 bases, with 24 bases remaining between them. Germline V gene data show CDR1 as DFQATT and CDR2 as SNEGSKA (reference sequence). This sample was taken from a study of blood T cells in healthy people across ages. The second PCR ran about 6 to 12 cycles with a sample-barcoded 5' primer and J-beta primers. In TCRdb, the 5' RACE reads were re-called with MiXCR into one record per CDR3 protein. The table lists 1.5 million to 2 million distinct CDR3 sequences, around 40% of them singletons, with about 21% in the top ten.

This clonotype was sampled from a human donor in good health. Input material: blood. This sequence joins TRBV20-1 and TRBJ1-3; D perhaps matches TRBD1 (5 bases). The CDR3 spells CSAATGRIYPPGNTIYF. Here the CDR3 DNA reads TGCAGTGCTGCAACGGGACGGATCTACCCGCCGGGAAACACCATATATTTT.